This record concerns one T cell receptor (beta chain) sequence. Its antigen is as yet unknown. Investigators isolated RNA and reverse transcribed it into cDNA to act as the sequencing template. Data came from immunoSEQ multiplex PCR; TCRdb stores just in-frame clones and leaves some out. The table includes more than 150,000 clones, approximately 51% detected once. The sample comes from a study of CD8+ T cells in alopecia areata. Study-level background: Treatment comprised oral tofacitinib, 5 to 10 mg twice daily, in treated patients.

General study findings and limits: Since there was just one nonresponder, nobody can yet say how baseline CD8+ expansion ties to response.

The sample's treatment: oral pan-JAK inhibitor, 5-10 mg twice daily. The germline V gene encodes CDR1 SNHLY and CDR2 FYNNEI. Deletions cut 2 bases from V and 0 bases from J, with 11 bases between. The CDR3 length is 17 residues. Material: CD8+ T cells sorted from blood, obtained around week 53, from a patient treated with tofacitinib. This receptor was obtained from a human donor with alopecia areata. The chain has TRBV2 and TRBJ1-6, with a possible D match to TRBD1 (6 bases). CDR3: CASSETTGSSYNSPLHF. Here the CDR3 DNA reads TGTGCCAGCAGTGAAACGACAGGAAGCTCCTATAATTCACCCCTCCACTTT.